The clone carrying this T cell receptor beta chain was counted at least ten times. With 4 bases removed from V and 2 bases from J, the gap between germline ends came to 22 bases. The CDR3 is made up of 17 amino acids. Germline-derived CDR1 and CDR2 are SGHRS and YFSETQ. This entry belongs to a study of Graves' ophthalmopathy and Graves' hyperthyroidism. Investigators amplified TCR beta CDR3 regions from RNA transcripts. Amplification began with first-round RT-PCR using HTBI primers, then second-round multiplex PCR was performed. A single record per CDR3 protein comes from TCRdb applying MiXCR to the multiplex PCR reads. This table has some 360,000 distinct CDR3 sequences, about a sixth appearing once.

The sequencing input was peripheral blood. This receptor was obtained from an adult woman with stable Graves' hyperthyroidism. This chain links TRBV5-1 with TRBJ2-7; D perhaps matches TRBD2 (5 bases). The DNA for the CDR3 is TGCGCCAGCAGCCGCGGGCGAGGGCAGGCGTTCCCCTACGAGCAGTACTTC. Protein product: CASSRGRGQAFPYEQYF. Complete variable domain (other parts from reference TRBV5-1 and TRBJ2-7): KAGVTQTPRYLIKTRGQQVTLSCSPISGHRSVSWYQQTPGQGLQFLFEYFSETQRNKGNFPGRFSGRQFSNSRSEMNVSTLELGDSALYLCASSRGRGQAFPYEQYFGPGTRLTVT.